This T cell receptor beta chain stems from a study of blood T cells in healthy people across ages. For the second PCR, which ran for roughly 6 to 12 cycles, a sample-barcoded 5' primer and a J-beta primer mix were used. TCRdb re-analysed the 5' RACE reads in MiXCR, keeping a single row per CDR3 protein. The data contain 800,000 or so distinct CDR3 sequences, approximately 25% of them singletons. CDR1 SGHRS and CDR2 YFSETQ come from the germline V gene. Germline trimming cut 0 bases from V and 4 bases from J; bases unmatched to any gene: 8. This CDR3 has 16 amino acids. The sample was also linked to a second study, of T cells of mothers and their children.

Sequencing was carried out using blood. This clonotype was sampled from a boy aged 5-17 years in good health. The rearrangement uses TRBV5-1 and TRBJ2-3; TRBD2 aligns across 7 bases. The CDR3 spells CASSLVGLNFADTQYF. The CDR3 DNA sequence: TGCGCCAGCAGCTTGGTGGGACTAAATTTCGCAGATACGCAGTATTTT.